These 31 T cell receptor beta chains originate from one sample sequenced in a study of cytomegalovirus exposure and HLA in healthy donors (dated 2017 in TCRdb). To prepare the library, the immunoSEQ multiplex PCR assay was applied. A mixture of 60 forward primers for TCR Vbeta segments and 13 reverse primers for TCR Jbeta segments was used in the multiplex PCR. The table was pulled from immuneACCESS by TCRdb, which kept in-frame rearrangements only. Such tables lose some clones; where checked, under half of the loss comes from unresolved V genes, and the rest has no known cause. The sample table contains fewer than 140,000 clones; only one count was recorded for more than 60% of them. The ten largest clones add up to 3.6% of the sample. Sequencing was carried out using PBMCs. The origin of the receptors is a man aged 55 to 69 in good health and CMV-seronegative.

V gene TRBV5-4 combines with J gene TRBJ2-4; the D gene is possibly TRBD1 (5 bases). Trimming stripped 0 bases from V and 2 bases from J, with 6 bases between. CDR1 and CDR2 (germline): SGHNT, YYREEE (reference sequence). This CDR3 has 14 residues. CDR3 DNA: TGTGCCAGCAGCTTGGCAGGGTCCAAAAACATTCAGTACTTC. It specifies CASSLAGSKNIQYF.

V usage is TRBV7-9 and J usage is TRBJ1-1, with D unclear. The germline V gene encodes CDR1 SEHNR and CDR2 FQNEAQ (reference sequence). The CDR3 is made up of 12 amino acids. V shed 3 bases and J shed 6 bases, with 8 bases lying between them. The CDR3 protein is CASSFRSPEAFF. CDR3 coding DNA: TGTGCCAGCAGCTTCCGGAGCCCTGAAGCTTTCTTT.

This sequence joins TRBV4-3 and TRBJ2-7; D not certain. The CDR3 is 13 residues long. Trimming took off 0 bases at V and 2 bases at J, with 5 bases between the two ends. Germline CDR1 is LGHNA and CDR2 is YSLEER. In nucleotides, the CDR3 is TGCGCCAGCAGCCAAGATGTAACCTACGAGCAGTACTTC. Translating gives CASSQDVTYEQYF.

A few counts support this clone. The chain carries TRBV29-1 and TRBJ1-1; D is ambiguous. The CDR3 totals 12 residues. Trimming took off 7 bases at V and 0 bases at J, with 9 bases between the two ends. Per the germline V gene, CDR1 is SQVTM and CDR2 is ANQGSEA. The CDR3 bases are TGCAGCGCCAGCCGGGTGAACACTGAAGCTTTCTTT. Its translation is CSASRVNTEAFF.

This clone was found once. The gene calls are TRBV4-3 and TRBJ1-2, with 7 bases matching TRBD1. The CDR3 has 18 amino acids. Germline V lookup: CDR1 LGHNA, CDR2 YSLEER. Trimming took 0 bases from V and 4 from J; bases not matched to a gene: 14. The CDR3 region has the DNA TGCGCCAGCAGCCAAGACTTTGGGACAGTGAGGGGGAGCTATGGCTACACCTTC. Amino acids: CASSQDFGTVRGSYGYTF.

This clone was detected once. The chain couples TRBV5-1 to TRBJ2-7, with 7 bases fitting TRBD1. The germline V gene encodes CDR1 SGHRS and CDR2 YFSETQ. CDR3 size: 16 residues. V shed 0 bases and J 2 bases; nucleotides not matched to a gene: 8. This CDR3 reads CASSLAGQACPYEQYV. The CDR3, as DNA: TGCGCCAGCAGCTTGGCCGGACAGGCTTGCCCCTACGAGCAGTACGTC.

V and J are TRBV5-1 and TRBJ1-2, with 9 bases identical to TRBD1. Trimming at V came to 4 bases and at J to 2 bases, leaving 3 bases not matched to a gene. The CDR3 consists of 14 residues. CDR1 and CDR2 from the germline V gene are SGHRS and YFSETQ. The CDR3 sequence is CASSRDRENYGYTF. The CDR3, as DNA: TGCGCCAGCAGCAGGGACAGGGAGAACTATGGCTACACCTTC.

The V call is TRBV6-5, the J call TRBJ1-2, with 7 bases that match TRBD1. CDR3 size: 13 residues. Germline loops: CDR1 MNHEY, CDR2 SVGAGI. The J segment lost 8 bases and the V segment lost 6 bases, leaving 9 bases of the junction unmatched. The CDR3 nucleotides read TGTGCCAGCAGCCTCGAGGGGGCCTTAGGCTACACCTTC. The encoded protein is CASSLEGALGYTF.

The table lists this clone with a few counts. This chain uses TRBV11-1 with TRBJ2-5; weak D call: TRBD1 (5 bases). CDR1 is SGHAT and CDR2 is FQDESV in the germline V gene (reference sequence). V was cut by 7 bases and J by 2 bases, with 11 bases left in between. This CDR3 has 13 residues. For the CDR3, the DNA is TGTGCCAGCACCCAAAGACAGCAAGAGACCCAGTACTTC. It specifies CASTQRQQETQYF.

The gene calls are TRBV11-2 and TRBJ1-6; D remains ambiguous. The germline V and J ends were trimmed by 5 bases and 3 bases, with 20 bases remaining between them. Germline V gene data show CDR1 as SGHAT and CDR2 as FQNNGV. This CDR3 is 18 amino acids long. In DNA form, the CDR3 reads TGTGCCAGCAGCACTCCGAAGCGGCCTTGGGACTATAATTCACCCCTCCACTTT. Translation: CASSTPKRPWDYNSPLHF.

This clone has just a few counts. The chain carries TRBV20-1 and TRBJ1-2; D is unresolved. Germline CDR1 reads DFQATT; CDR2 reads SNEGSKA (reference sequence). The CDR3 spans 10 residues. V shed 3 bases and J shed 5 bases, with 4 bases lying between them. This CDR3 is CSASQYGYTF. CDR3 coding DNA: TGCAGTGCTAGTCAGTATGGCTACACCTTC.

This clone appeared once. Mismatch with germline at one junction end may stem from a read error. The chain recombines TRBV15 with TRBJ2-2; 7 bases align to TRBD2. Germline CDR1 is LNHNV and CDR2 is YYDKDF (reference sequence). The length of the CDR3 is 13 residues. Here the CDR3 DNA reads TGTGCCACCCGCAGCGGGGAAGCCGGGGAGCTGTTTTTT. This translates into CATRSGEAGELFF.

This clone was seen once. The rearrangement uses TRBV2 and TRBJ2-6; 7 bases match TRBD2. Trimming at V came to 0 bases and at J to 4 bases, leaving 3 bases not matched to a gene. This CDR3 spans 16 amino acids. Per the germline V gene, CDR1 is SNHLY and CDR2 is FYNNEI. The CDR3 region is CASSEAQGGGANVLTF. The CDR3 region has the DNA TGTGCCAGCAGTGAAGCCCAGGGAGGGGGGGCCAACGTCCTGACTTTC.

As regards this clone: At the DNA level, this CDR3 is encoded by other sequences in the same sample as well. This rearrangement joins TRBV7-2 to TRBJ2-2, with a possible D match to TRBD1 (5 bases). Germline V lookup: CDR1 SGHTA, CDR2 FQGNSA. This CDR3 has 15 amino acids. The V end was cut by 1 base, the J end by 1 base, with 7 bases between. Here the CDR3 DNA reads TGTGCCAGCAGCTTAGGAGACAGGAACACCGGGGAGCTGTTTTTT. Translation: CASSLGDRNTGELFF.

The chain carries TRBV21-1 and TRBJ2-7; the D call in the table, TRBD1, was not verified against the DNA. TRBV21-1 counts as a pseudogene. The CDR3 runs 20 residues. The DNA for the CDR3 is TGTGCCAGCAGCAAACTAGGGAACAGGACCCTGGCCCACAACCTTACCGAGCAGTACGTC. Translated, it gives CASSKLGNRTLAHNLTEQYV.

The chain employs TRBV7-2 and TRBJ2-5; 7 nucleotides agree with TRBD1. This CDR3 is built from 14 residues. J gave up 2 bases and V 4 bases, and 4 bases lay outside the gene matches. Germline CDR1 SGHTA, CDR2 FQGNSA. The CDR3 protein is CASSSGQVQETQYF. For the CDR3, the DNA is TGTGCCAGCAGCTCCGGACAGGTTCAAGAGACCCAGTACTTC.

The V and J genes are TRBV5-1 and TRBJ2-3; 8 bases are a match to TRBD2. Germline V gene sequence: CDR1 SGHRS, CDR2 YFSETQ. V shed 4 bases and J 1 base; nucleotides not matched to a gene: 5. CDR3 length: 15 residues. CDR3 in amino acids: CASSGGLGGTDTQYF. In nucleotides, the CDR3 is TGCGCCAGCAGCGGGGGACTAGGGGGCACAGATACGCAGTATTTT. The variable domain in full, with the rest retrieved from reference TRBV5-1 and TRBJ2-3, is KAGVTQTPRYLIKTRGQQVTLSCSPISGHRSVSWYQQTPGQGLQFLFEYFSETQRNKGNFPGRFSGRQFSNSRSEMNVSTLELGDSALYLCASSGGLGGTDTQYFGPGTRLTVL.

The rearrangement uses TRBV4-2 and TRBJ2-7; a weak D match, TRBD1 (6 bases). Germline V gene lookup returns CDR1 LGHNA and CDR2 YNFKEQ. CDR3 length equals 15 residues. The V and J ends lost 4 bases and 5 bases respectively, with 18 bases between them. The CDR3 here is CASSPTQGFGNEQYF. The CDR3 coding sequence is TGTGCCAGCAGCCCAACACAGGGTTTTGGAAACGAGCAGTACTTC.

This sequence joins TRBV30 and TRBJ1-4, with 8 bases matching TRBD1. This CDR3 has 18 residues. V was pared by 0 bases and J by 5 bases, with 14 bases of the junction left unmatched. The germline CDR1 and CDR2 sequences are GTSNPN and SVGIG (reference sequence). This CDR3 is CAWSVLQGAAKGNEKLFF. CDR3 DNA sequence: TGTGCCTGGAGTGTACTCCAGGGGGCCGCAAAGGGGAATGAAAAACTGTTTTTT.

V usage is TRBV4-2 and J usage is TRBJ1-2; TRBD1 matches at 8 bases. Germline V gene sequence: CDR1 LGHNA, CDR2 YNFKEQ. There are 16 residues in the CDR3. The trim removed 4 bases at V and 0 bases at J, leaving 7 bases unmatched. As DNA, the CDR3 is TGTGCCAGCAGCCCGCAGCGACAGGGGACTAACTATGGCTACACCTTC. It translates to CASSPQRQGTNYGYTF.

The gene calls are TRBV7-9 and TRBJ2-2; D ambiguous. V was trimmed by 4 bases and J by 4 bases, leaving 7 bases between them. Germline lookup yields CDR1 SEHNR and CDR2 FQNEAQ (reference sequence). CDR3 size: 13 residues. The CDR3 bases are TGTGCCAGCAGCTACTCGGGCACCGGGGAGCTGTTTTTT. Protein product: CASSYSGTGELFF. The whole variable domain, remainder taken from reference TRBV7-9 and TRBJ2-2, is DTGVSQNPRHKITKRGQNVTFRCDPISEHNRLYWYRQTLGQGPEFLTYFQNEAQLEKSRLLSDRFSAERPKGSFSTLEIQRTEQGDSAMYLCASSYSGTGELFFGEGSRLTVL.

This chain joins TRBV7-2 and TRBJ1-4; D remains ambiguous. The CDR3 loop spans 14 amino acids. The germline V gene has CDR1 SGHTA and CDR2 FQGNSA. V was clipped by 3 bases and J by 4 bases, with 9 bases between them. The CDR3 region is CASSLWQYNEKLFF. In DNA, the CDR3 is TGTGCCAGCAGCTTGTGGCAGTATAATGAAAAACTGTTTTTT.

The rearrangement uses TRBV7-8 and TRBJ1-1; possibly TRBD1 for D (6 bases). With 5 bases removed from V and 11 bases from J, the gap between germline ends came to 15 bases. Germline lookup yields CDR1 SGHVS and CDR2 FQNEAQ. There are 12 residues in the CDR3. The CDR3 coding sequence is TGTGCCAGCAGCGCTAACAGGGCTCGGGCTTTCTTT. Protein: CASSANRARAFF.

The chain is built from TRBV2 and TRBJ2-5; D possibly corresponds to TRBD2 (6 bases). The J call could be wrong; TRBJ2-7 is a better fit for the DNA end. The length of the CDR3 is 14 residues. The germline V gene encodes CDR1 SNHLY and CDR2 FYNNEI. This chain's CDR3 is CASSPRDFPNEQYF. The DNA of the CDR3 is TGTGCCAGCAGTCCGCGGGACTTCCCTAACGAGCAGTACTTC.

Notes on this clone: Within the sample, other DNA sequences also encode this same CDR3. The CDR3 sequence: CASSLGTGGNQPQHF. CDR3 DNA: TGCGCCAGCAGCTTGGGGACAGGGGGCAATCAGCCCCAGCATTTT. The genes are TRBV5-1 and TRBJ1-5; TRBD1 aligns across 9 bases. The CDR3 sequence is 15 residues long. The germline gives CDR1 SGHRS, CDR2 YFSETQ. V dropped 0 bases and J dropped 2; count of bases not matched to a gene: 0.

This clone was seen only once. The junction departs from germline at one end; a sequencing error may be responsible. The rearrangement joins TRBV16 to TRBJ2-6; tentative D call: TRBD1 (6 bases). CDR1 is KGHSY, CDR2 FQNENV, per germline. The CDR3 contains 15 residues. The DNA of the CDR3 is TGTGCCAGCACCCAACAGGGCTCAGGGGCCAACGTCCTGACTTTC. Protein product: CASTQQGSGANVLTF.

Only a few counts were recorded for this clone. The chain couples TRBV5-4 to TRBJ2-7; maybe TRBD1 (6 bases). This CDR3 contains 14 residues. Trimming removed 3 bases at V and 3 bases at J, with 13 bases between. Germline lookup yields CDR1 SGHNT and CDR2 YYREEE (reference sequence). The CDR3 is CASSSPGQLYEQYV. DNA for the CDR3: TGTGCCAGCAGCTCGCCCGGACAGCTCTACGAGCAGTACGTC.

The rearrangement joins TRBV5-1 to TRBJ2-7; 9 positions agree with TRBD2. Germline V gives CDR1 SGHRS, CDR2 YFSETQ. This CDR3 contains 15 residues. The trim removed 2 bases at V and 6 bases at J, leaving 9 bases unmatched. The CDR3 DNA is TGCGCCAGCAGCTTAGCGGCGGGGGGGCCTGGCGAGCAGTACTTC. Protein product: CASSLAAGGPGEQYF.

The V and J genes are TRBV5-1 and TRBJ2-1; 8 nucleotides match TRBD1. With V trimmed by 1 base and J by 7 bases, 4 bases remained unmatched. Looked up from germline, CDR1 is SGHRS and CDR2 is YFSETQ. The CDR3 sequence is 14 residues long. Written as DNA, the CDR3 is TGCGCCAGCAGCTTGTCAGGGGGCACGAATGAGCAGTTCTTC. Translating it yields CASSLSGGTNEQFF.

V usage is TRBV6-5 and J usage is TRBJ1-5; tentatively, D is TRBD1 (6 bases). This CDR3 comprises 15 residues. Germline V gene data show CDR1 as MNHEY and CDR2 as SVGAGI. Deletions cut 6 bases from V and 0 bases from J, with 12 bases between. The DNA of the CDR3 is TGTGCCAGCAGCCCTGGGGGCTATAGCAATCAGCCCCAGCATTTT. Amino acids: CASSPGGYSNQPQHF.

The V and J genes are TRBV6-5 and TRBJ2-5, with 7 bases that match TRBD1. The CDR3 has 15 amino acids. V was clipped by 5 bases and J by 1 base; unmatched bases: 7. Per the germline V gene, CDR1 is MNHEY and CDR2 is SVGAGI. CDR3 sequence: CASSGWGQSQETQYF. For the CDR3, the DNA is TGTGCCAGCAGTGGCTGGGGACAGAGCCAAGAGACCCAGTACTTC.